The T cell receptor beta chain under discussion was sequenced for a study of T cells in Graves' hyperthyroidism and ophthalmopathy. Blood was drawn at first hyperthyroidism diagnosis, before any ophthalmopathy symptoms. Germline V gene lookup returns CDR1 ENHRY and CDR2 SYGVKD. With 3 bases removed from V and 4 bases from J, the gap between germline ends came to 15 bases. The CDR3 has 15 residues. The CDR3 regions of TCR beta were amplified from RNA transcripts. Researchers ran a first-round RT-PCR on the TCR CDR3 using the HTBI primer set. TCRdb re-called the multiplex PCR reads through MiXCR, storing one row per CDR3 protein. The table records nearly 600,000 distinct CDR3 sequences, about 14% of them present only once.

The sample consisted of blood. This rearrangement joins TRBV10-3 to TRBJ2-5; D is tentatively TRBD1 or TRBD2 (6 bases each). The receptor was derived from a woman in her twenties or thirties with Graves' hyperthyroidism that later progressed to Graves' ophthalmopathy. CDR3 in DNA: TGTGCCATCAGTGATTCCCCTGGAGGGGGAGAGACCCAGTACTTC. It encodes CAISDSPGGGETQYF.